Listed below are T cell receptor beta chains from one sample, sequenced in a study of long-term antiretroviral therapy in people with HIV. TCRdb keeps only in-frame clones here, not all; method: immunoSEQ multiplex PCR. Counted here are about 41,000 clones, approximately 94% occurring once; the ten biggest clones make up approximately 2%. The sample in question was unsorted PBMCs, obtained 9 to 9.5 years after starting antiretroviral therapy. The receptors here all came from a man aged 25 to 40 with HIV. CDR3s include the opening cysteine and the closing phenylalanine or tryptophan. D genes are given only for firm matches. Clone size is not always given. Where it is, it says once, few, many or a class for expanded clones.

j_call clone_size v_call d_call cdr3_aa cdr3_nt
TRBJ1-4 once TRBV15 NA CATSRDTENEKLFF TGTGCCACCAGCAGGGATACAGAAAATGAAAAACTGTTTTTT
TRBJ1-1 NA TRBV5-4 NA CASSPAAGMNTEAFF TGTGCCAGCAGTCCAGCTGCAGGCATGAACACTGAAGCTTTCTTT
TRBJ1-2 NA TRBV5-6 TRBD1 CASSPQGARGGYTF TGTGCCAGCAGCCCCCAGGGGGCTAGGGGCGGCTACACCTTC
TRBJ2-5 few TRBV5-6 TRBD1 CASSWEQGDRETQYF TGTGCCAGCAGCTGGGAACAGGGGGATCGGGAGACCCAGTACTTC
TRBJ1-4 NA TRBV7-8 NA CASSSGQTTNEKLFF TGTGCCAGCAGCTCCGGACAGACAACTAATGAAAAACTGTTTTTT
TRBJ2-3 NA TRBV6-1 NA CASSEPGTDTQYF TGTGCCAGCAGTGAACCAGGCACAGATACGCAGTATTTT
TRBJ1-1 NA TRBV29-1 NA CSVNHRNTEAFF TGCAGCGTAAATCACCGGAACACTGAAGCTTTCTTT
TRBJ1-5 NA TRBV5-8 TRBD1 CASSLDGYRGNQPQHF TGTGCCAGCAGCTTGGACGGCTACAGGGGTAATCAGCCCCAGCATTTT
TRBJ1-1 NA TRBV27 TRBD1 CASSLDRGRTEAFF TGTGCCAGCAGCCTTGACAGGGGGAGGACTGAAGCTTTCTTT
TRBJ2-5 NA TRBV7-2 NA CASSFTSGSQETQYF TGTGCCAGCAGCTTTACTTCGGGGAGTCAAGAGACCCAGTACTTC
TRBJ2-3 NA TRBV7-2 TRBD2 CASSLVVTSTRTDTQYF TGTGCCAGCAGCTTAGTAGTGACTAGCACACGCACAGATACGCAGTATTTT
TRBJ2-3 NA TRBV5-5 NA CASGIYTSSTDTQYF TGTGCCAGCGGGATCTATACCTCTAGCACAGATACGCAGTATTTT
TRBJ2-1 NA TRBV10-3 TRBD2 CAISATSGGSNEQFF TGTGCCATCAGCGCAACTAGCGGGGGGTCCAATGAGCAGTTCTTC
TRBJ1-1 NA TRBV28 NA CASSLAYPPEAFF TGTGCCAGCAGTTTAGCATATCCGCCTGAAGCTTTCTTT
TRBJ1-6 NA TRBV10-1 NA CASAAAQDSPLHF TGCGCCAGCGCGGCAGCCCAAGATTCACCCCTCCACTTT
TRBJ1-2 NA TRBV7-6 NA CASSPSGAPRGYTF TGTGCCAGCAGCCCTTCGGGGGCCCCGAGGGGCTACACCTTC
TRBJ2-3 NA TRBV15 TRBD2 CATSGLAGAPDTQYF TGTGCCACCAGCGGGCTAGCGGGCGCTCCAGATACGCAGTATTTT
TRBJ2-2 once TRBV9 TRBD2 CASSVFGGGVPGELFF TGTGCCAGCAGCGTATTTGGCGGGGGGGTCCCCGGGGAGCTGTTTTTT
TRBJ1-1 NA TRBV29-1 NA CSGVVGDRTEAFF TGCAGCGGGGTGGTAGGGGATCGGACTGAAGCTTTCTTT
TRBJ2-5 NA TRBV6-1 NA CASSARTQETQYF TGTGCCAGCAGTGCTCGTACCCAAGAGACCCAGTACTTC
TRBJ1-1 NA TRBV7-2 NA CASSLEAGEAFF TGTGCCAGCAGCTTAGAAGCAGGAGAAGCTTTCTTT
TRBJ1-1 NA TRBV28 NA CASSTKEGGTEAFF TGTGCCAGCAGCACAAAAGAAGGTGGCACTGAAGCTTTCTTT
TRBJ1-3 NA TRBV19 NA CASSVLAGVGNTIYF TGTGCCAGTAGTGTTCTCGCGGGGGTTGGAAACACCATATATTTT
TRBJ2-5 NA TRBV2 NA CARGGRGRALTQYF TGTGCCAGGGGGGGTCGAGGACGTGCCCTTACCCAGTACTTC
TRBJ2-3 NA TRBV29-1 NA CSGSRGIGDTQYF TGCAGCGGCTCTAGAGGGATCGGAGATACGCAGTATTTT
TRBJ1-6 few TRBV7-9 TRBD1 CASTSVGQGASPLHF TGTGCCAGCACCTCCGTGGGGCAGGGGGCTTCACCCCTCCACTTT
TRBJ2-6 NA TRBV2 NA CASSGRLYSGANVLTF TGTGCCAGCAGTGGACGGCTATACTCTGGGGCCAACGTCCTGACTTTC